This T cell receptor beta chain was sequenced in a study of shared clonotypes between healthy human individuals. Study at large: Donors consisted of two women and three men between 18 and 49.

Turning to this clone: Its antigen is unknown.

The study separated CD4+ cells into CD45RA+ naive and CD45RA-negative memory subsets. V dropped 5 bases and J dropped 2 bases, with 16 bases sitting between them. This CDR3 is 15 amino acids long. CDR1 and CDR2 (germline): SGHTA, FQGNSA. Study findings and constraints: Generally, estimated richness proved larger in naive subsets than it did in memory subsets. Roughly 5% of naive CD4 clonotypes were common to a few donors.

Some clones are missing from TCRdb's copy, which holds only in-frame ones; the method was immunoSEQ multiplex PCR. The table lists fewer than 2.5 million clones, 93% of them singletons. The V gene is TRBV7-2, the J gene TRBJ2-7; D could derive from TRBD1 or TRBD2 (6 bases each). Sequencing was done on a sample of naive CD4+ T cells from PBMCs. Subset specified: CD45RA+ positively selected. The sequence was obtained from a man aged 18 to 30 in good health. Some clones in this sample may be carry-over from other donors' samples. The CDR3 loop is CASSPSRGGAYEQYF. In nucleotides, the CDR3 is TGTGCCAGCAGCCCTAGCAGGGGCGGGGCCTACGAGCAGTACTTC.